The T cell receptor (beta chain) described here comes from a study of somatic mutations in cytotoxic T cells in rheumatoid arthritis. Sample share makes this clone hyperexpanded. Between the trimmed V and J ends, which lost 4 bases and 0 bases, there was a span of 21 bases. The CDR3 has 18 residues. Germline CDR1 reads LGHNA; CDR2 reads YSLEER. This table comes from immunoSEQ multiplex PCR, and its TCRdb copy is limited to in-frame clones, with some not included. The sample comprises 3,000 or so clones, roughly nine tenths of which are singletons, and roughly 34% rests with the top ten. J is TRBJ1-1 and V is TRBV4-3, with a weak D call TRBD1 (5 bases). Sequenced input: CD8+ T cells sorted from blood. The sequence was collected from a woman aged 60-75 years with rheumatoid arthritis. As DNA, the CDR3 is TGCGCCAGCAGCCGCCAAGGAGGGAGGGGAGACATGAACACTGAAGCTTTCTTT. The encoded protein is CASSRQGGRGDMNTEAFF.